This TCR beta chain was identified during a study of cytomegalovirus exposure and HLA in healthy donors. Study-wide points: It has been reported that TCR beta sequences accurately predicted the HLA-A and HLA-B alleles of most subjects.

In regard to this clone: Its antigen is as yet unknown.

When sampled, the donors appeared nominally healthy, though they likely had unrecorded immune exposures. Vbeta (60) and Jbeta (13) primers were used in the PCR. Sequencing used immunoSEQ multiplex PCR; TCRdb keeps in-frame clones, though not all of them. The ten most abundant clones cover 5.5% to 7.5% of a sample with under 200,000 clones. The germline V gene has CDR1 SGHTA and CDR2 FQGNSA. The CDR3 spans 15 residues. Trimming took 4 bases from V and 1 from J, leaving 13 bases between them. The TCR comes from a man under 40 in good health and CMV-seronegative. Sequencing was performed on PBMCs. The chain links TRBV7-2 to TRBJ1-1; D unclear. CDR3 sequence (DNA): TGTGCCAGCAGCTCCTTGGAGCTGGGGAACACTGAAGCTTTCTTT. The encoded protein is CASSSLELGNTEAFF.